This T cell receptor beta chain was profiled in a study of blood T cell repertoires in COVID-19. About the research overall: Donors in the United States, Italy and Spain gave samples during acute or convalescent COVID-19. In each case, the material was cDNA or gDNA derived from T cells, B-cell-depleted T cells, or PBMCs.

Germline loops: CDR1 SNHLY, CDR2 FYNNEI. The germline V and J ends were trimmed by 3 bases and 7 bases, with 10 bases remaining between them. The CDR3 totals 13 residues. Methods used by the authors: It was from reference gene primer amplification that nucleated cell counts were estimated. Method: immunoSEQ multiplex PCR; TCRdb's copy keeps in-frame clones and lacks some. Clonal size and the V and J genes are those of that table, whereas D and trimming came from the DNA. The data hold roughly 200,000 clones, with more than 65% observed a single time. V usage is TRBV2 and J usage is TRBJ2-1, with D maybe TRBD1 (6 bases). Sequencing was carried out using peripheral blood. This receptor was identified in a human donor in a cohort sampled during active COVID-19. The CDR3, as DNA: TGTGCCAGCAGTGATAACAGGGTGAATGAGCAGTTCTTC. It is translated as CASSDNRVNEQFF.